This TCR beta chain comes out of a study of shared clonotypes between healthy human individuals. Across the whole study: Per donor, three plates held CD4 naive cells, three held CD4 memory, two held CD8 naive and one held CD8 memory.

Germline CDR1 GTSNPN, CDR2 SVGIG (reference sequence). The CDR3 covers 14 residues. The V gene end was trimmed by 3 bases and the J gene end by 1 base; junction bases not matched to a gene: 1. Assay execution proceeded at the deep level. Clones were read by immunoSEQ multiplex PCR, and TCRdb kept only the in-frame ones, dropping some. The data contain over a million clones, around 76% of them singletons. This clone came up once. The same CDR3 arises from other DNA sequences in this sample as well. V usage is TRBV30 and J usage is TRBJ2-3; 10 nucleotides match TRBD2. Sequenced: memory CD4+ T cells sorted from blood. Subset: CD45RA-negative fraction. The receptor comes from a man aged 18-30 years in good health. Here the CDR3 DNA reads TGTGCCTGGAGCCTAGCGGGGGGCACAGATACGCAGTATTTT. Translating gives CAWSLAGGTDTQYF.